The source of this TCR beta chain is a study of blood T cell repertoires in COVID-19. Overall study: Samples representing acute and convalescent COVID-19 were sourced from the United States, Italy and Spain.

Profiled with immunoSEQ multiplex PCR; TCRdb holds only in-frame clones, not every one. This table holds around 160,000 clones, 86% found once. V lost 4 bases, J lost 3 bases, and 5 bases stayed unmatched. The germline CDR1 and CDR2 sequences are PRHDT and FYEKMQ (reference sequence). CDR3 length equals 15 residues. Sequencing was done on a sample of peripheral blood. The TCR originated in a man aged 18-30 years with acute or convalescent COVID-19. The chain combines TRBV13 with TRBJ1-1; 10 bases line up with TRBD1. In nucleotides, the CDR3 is TGTGCCAGCAGCTCGACAGGGGGCGTCGACACTGAAGCTTTCTTT. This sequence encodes CASSSTGGVDTEAFF.